What follows are 22 T cell receptor beta chains derived from one specimen sequenced in a study of cytomegalovirus exposure and HLA in healthy donors. The PCR contained 60 Vbeta and 13 Jbeta primers. Measured with immunoSEQ multiplex PCR; TCRdb has only the in-frame clones, and not every one. The sample includes 200,000 to 250,000 clones, approximately 78% of them seen just once. Sequencing was done on a sample of PBMCs. These receptors were collected from a male donor in good health and CMV-seronegative.

The J gene is TRBJ2-3, the V gene TRBV2, with 8 bases fitting TRBD1. Germline V CDR1 and CDR2: SNHLY, FYNNEI. J lost 7 bases, V lost 10 bases, and 19 bases had no gene match. The CDR3 runs 16 residues. CDR3 sequence (DNA): TGTGCCACAGAAGGGGCCCCAGGGGGCGTAAGAAATACGCAGTATTTT. It yields the protein CATEGAPGGVRNTQYF.

V gene TRBV9 combines with J gene TRBJ2-7; 8 bases align to TRBD2. The V gene's germline CDR1 is SGDLS and CDR2 YYNGEE. The length of the CDR3 is 16 residues. After removal of 3 bases from V and 2 bases from J, the junction contained 10 bases not matched to a gene. CDR3 amino acids: CASSAGLANSPYEQYF. CDR3 nucleotides: TGTGCCAGCAGCGCCGGACTAGCCAATTCCCCCTACGAGCAGTACTTC.

V gene TRBV28 combines with J gene TRBJ2-7; D is perhaps TRBD2 (6 bases). With 1 base removed from V and 1 base from J, the gap between germline ends came to 8 bases. This CDR3 has 14 residues. Per germline, CDR1 MDHEN and CDR2 SYDVKM. In DNA, the CDR3 is TGTGCCAGCAGTTTATCGGGAGCGTCCTACGAGCAGTACTTC. This gives the protein CASSLSGASYEQYF. The full variable domain, with the rest looked up from reference TRBV28 and TRBJ2-7, is DVKVTQSSRYLVKRTGEKVFLECVQDMDHENMFWYRQDPGLGLRLIYFSYDVKMKEKGDIPEGYSVSREKKERFSLILESASTNQTSMYLCASSLSGASYEQYFGPGTRLTVT.

The rearrangement links TRBV6-5 to TRBJ2-1, with TRBD2 as a possible D gene (5 bases). The length of the CDR3 is 15 residues. Germline V lookup: CDR1 MNHEY, CDR2 SVGAGI. V lost 6 bases and J lost 7, with 19 bases in between. The CDR3 DNA is TGTGCCAGCAGCCCGACTACTGAGATCAATAATGAGCAGTTCTTC. Residues: CASSPTTEINNEQFF.

The chain couples TRBV11-3 to TRBJ1-1, with a tentative D call TRBD1 (6 bases). V lost 1 base to trimming and J lost 11 bases, with 14 bases between them. Germline CDR1 and CDR2: SGHNT and YENEEA. This CDR3 spans 13 amino acids. The chain's CDR3 is CASSLAQGRSAFF. DNA for the CDR3: TGTGCCAGCAGCTTAGCTCAGGGGCGTTCGGCTTTCTTT.

The sample holds a few counts of this clone. The CDR3 here is CASSDEGQGGIQYF. The DNA of the CDR3 is TGTGCCAGCAGTGACGAGGGACAGGGTGGCATTCAGTACTTC. The gene calls are TRBV6-1 and TRBJ2-4, with 9 bases matching TRBD1. J was trimmed by 9 bases and V by 3 bases; bases with no gene match: 6. This CDR3 region has 14 residues. Germline V gene lookup returns CDR1 MNHNS and CDR2 SASEGT.

The V and J genes are TRBV9 and TRBJ2-7; possibly TRBD1 for D (5 bases). CDR3 size: 14 residues. Trimming stripped 2 bases from V and 7 bases from J, with 16 bases between. The germline V gene has CDR1 SGDLS and CDR2 YYNGEE. The DNA of the CDR3 is TGTGCCAGCAGCGTTGACAGTCATTCACGGGAGCAGTACTTC. Amino acids: CASSVDSHSREQYF.

J is TRBJ1-4 and V is TRBV2; 9 bases are shared with TRBD1. V gave up 6 bases and J gave up 5 bases; unmatched junction bases: 7. This CDR3 spans 15 amino acids. Germline CDR1 reads SNHLY; CDR2 reads FYNNEI. The CDR3 bases are TGTGCCAGCAGCTACCCCGGGACAGGGAATGAAAAACTGTTTTTT. Amino acid sequence: CASSYPGTGNEKLFF.

The chain has TRBV2 and TRBJ2-1, with D uncertain. Trimming pared 3 bases from V and 2 bases from J, leaving 5 bases between. Germline values: CDR1 SNHLY, CDR2 FYNNEI. The CDR3 consists of 13 residues. The CDR3 coding sequence is TGTGCCAGCAGTGAGGAGACCTACAATGAGCAGTTCTTC. It yields the protein CASSEETYNEQFF.

The CDR3 reads CASSPFRGYNEQFF. The CDR3 DNA reads TGTGCCAGCAGCCCGTTCAGGGGGTACAATGAGCAGTTCTTC. The chain recombines TRBV6-4 with TRBJ2-1; TRBD1 agrees at 7 bases. V dropped 6 bases and J dropped 4; count of bases not matched to a gene: 6. This CDR3 region has 14 residues. The germline CDR1 and CDR2 sequences are MRHNA and SNTAGT.

This chain connects TRBV4-1 to TRBJ1-3, with 9 nucleotides matching TRBD1. The CDR3 length is 16 residues. From germline, CDR1 is MGHRA and CDR2 YSYEKL. V was pared by 4 bases and J by 7 bases, with 11 bases of the junction left unmatched. CDR3 nucleotides: TGCGCCAGCAGCCCCAGCTCCGGGACAGGGATGAACACCATATATTTT. This gives the protein CASSPSSGTGMNTIYF.

CDR3 sequence: CSVEDLLISGGYTF. DNA of the CDR3: TGCAGCGTTGAAGATCTTCTAATATCGGGTGGCTACACCTTC. The chain couples TRBV29-1 to TRBJ1-2; D call uncertain. V lost 0 bases and J lost 7, with 15 bases in between. CDR1 and CDR2 (germline): SQVTM, ANQGSEA. The CDR3 sequence is 14 residues long.

The chain combines TRBV7-2 with TRBJ2-3; perhaps TRBD1 as D (5 bases). Germline V gene data show CDR1 as SGHTA and CDR2 as FQGNSA. CDR3 size: 13 residues. V gave up 5 bases and J gave up 2 bases, with 8 bases separating them. The CDR3 nucleotides are TGTGCCAGCAGCCCAGGGTCCACAGATACGCAGTATTTT. It translates to CASSPGSTDTQYF. Full variable domain (missing parts from reference TRBV7-2 and TRBJ2-3): GAGVSQSPSNKVTEKGKDVELRCDPISGHTALYWYRQSLGQGLEFLIYFQGNSAPDKSGLPSDRFSAERTGGSVSTLTIQRTQQEDSAVYLCASSPGSTDTQYFGPGTRLTVL.

The chain combines TRBV4-1 with TRBJ2-3, with 8 bases matching TRBD2. With V trimmed by 1 base and J by 8 bases, 11 bases remained unmatched. Germline V gene sequence: CDR1 MGHRA, CDR2 YSYEKL. This CDR3 has 16 residues. Here the CDR3 DNA reads TGCGCCAGCAGCCAAGGAGGCGGGACTAGGGCATTTACGCAGTATTTT. This sequence encodes CASSQGGGTRAFTQYF.

Worth noting for this clone: The same CDR3 arises from other DNA sequences in this sample as well. The rearrangement links TRBV18 to TRBJ1-1, with 7 nucleotides matching TRBD1. CDR1 and CDR2 from the germline V gene are KGHSH and LQKENI. After removal of 3 bases from V and 1 base from J, the junction contained 2 bases not matched to a gene. The CDR3 extends over 14 amino acids. CDR3 region: CASSPQGGNTEAFF. As DNA, the CDR3 is TGTGCCAGCTCACCTCAGGGGGGGAACACTGAAGCTTTCTTT.

In the case of this clone: The same CDR3 can be traced to other DNA sequences in this sample. DNA of the CDR3: TGTGCCAGCTCCCTTGGACTCCAAGAGACCCAGTACTTC. This sequence encodes CASSLGLQETQYF. The rearrangement uses TRBV18 and TRBJ2-5, with D perhaps matching TRBD2 (5 bases). The CDR3 is 13 residues long. Trimming took off 6 bases at V and 1 base at J, with 9 bases between the two ends. CDR1 KGHSH and CDR2 LQKENI come from the germline V gene.

The chain employs TRBV6-6 and TRBJ2-7, with 8 positions matching TRBD2. CDR1 is MNHNY, CDR2 SVGAGI, per germline (reference sequence). Trimming took 6 bases from V and 3 from J; bases not matched to a gene: 7. This CDR3 contains 14 residues. The CDR3 nucleotides read TGTGCCAGCAGGCCCCGACGGGAGGGCTACGAGCAGTACTTC. As protein: CASRPRREGYEQYF.

The chain carries TRBV28 and TRBJ2-3; D is perhaps TRBD2 (6 bases). The V and J ends lost 7 bases and 1 base respectively, with 18 bases between them. Germline CDR1 is MDHEN and CDR2 is SYDVKM. The CDR3 sequence is 16 residues long. In nucleotides, the CDR3 is TGTGCCAGCAAGATTGACGCAGCGGGCCGCACAGATACGCAGTATTTT. Residues: CASKIDAAGRTDTQYF.

This clone was observed a few times. This chain connects TRBV18 to TRBJ2-3; 8 bases match TRBD2. The CDR3 is 15 amino acids. The V gene end was trimmed by 3 bases and the J gene end by 2 bases; junction bases not matched to a gene: 4. Germline V gene data show CDR1 as KGHSH and CDR2 as LQKENI. CDR3 protein: CASSPLLAATDTQYF. Here the CDR3 DNA reads TGTGCCAGCTCACCTCTACTAGCGGCCACAGATACGCAGTATTTT.

This rearrangement joins TRBV28 to TRBJ2-5; D is perhaps TRBD2 (5 bases). Trimming removed 3 bases at V and 1 base at J, with 12 bases between. The CDR3 spans 15 residues. Germline V gene data show CDR1 as MDHEN and CDR2 as SYDVKM. CDR3 in amino acids: CASSFEGSSQETQYF. The CDR3 DNA is TGTGCCAGCAGTTTCGAGGGCAGCTCCCAAGAGACCCAGTACTTC. Using reference TRBV28 and TRBJ2-5 for the parts outside the CDR3, the full variable domain is DVKVTQSSRYLVKRTGEKVFLECVQDMDHENMFWYRQDPGLGLRLIYFSYDVKMKEKGDIPEGYSVSREKKERFSLILESASTNQTSMYLCASSFEGSSQETQYFGPGTRLLVL.

This clone is a singleton in its sample. The genes are TRBV7-8 and TRBJ1-2; D call uncertain. Germline-derived CDR1 and CDR2 are SGHVS and FQNEAQ. Trimming cost V 5 bases and J 4 bases, with 17 bases left between them. The CDR3 has 15 amino acids. For the CDR3, the DNA is TGTGCCAGCAGCCCCGGAGGTGTTGGGTCCTATGGCTACACCTTC. Its translation: CASSPGGVGSYGYTF.

This rearrangement joins TRBV2 to TRBJ2-1, with 9 bases that match TRBD2. With V trimmed by 2 bases and J by 6 bases, 5 bases remained unmatched. The CDR3 spans 15 residues. Germline V lookup: CDR1 SNHLY, CDR2 FYNNEI. Here the CDR3 reads CASSELGLAVNEQFF. DNA of the CDR3: TGTGCCAGCAGTGAACTGGGACTAGCTGTCAATGAGCAGTTCTTC.